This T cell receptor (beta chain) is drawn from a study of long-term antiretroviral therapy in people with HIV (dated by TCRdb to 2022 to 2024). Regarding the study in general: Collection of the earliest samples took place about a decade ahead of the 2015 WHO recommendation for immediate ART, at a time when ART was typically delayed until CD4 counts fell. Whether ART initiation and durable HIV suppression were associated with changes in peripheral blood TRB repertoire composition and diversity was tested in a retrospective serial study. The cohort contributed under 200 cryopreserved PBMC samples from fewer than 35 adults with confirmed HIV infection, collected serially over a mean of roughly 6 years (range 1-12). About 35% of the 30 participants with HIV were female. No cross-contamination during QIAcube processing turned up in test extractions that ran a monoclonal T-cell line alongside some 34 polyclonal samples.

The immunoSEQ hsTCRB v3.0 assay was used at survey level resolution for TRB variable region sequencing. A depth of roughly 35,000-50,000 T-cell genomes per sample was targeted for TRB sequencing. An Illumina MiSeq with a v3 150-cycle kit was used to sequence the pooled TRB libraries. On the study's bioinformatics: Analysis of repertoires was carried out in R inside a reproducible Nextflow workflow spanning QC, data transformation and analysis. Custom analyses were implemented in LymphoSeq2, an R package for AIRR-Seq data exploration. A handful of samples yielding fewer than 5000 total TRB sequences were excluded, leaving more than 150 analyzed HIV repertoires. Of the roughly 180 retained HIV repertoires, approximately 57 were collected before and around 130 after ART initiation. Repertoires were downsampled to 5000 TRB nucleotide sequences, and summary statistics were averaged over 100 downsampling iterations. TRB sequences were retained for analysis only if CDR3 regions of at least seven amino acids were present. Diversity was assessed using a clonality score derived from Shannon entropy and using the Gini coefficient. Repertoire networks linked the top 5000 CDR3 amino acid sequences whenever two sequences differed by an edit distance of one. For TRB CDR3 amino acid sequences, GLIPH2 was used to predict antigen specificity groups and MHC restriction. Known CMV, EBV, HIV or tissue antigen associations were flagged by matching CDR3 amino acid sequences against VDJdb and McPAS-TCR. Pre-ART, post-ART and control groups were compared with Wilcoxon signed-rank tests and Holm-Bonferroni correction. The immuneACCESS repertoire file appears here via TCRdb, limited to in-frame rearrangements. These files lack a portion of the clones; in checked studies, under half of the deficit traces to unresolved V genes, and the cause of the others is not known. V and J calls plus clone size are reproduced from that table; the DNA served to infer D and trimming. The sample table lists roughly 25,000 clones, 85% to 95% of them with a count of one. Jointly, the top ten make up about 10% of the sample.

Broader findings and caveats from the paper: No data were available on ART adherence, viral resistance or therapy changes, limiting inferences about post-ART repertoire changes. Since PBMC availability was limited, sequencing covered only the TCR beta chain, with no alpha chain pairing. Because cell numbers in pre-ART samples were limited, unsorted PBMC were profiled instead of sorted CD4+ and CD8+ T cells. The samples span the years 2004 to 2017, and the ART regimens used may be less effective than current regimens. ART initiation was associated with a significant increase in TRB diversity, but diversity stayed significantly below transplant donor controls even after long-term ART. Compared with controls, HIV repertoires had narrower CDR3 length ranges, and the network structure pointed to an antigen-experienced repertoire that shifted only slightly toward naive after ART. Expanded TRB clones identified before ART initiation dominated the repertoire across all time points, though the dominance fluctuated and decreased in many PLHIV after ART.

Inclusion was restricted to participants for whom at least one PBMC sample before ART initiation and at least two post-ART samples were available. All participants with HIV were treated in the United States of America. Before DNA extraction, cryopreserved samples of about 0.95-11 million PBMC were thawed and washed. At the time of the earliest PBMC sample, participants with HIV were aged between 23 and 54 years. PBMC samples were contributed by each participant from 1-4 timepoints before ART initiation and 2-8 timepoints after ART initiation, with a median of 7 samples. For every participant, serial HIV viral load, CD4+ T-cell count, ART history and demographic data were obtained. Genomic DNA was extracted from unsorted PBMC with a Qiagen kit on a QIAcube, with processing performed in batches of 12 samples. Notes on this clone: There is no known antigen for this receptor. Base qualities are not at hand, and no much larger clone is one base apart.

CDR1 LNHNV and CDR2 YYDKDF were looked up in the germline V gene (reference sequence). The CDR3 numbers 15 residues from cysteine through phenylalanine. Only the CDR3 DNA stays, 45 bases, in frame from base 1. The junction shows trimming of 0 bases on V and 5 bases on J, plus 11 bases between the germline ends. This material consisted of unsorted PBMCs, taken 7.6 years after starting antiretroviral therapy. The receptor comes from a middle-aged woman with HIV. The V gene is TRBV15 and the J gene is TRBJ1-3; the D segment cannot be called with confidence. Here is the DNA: TGTGCCACCAGCAGAGATGGGAGCCTCCGAAACACCATATATTTT. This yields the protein CATSRDGSLRNTIYF.